The rows below give T cell receptor beta chains drawn from one sample of a study of T cells in localized non-small cell lung cancer. Repertoires were generated with immunoSEQ multiplex PCR, while TCRdb's copy carries only in-frame clones and drops some. The table has 38,000 or so clones, about four fifths seen once. This sample comprised peripheral blood mononuclear cells, obtained before any cancer treatment. Receptor source: a male donor aged 60 or over with stage II lung adenocarcinoma. Each CDR3 is given with its conserved first and last residue. Fields, in order: clone size, V gene, D gene, J gene, CDR3 protein, CDR3 DNA. D genes are given only for firm matches. The listing skips clone size in some rows; elsewhere it reads once, few, many or a size class.

clone size: -
V gene: TRBV18
D gene: -
J gene: TRBJ2-1
CDR3 protein: CASSPVGNNEQFF
CDR3 DNA: TGTGCCAGCTCACCGGTCGGGAACAATGAGCAGTTCTTC

clone size: -
V gene: TRBV7-2
D gene: -
J gene: TRBJ2-4
CDR3 protein: CASSLGRGLANIQYF
CDR3 DNA: TGTGCCAGCAGCTTAGGGAGGGGACTTGCAAACATTCAGTACTTC

clone size: few
V gene: TRBV6-5
D gene: -
J gene: TRBJ1-6
CDR3 protein: CASSMRVSHSPLHF
CDR3 DNA: TGTGCCAGCAGTATGCGGGTTTCTCATTCACCCCTCCACTTT

clone size: once
V gene: TRBV5-4
D gene: -
J gene: TRBJ2-7
CDR3 protein: CASSFGVGARYEQYF
CDR3 DNA: TGTGCCAGCAGCTTCGGAGTAGGTGCAAGATACGAGCAGTACTTC

clone size: -
V gene: TRBV6-6
D gene: TRBD1
J gene: TRBJ1-6
CDR3 protein: CASSSGTANSPLHF
CDR3 DNA: TGTGCCAGCAGCTCCGGGACAGCGAATTCACCCCTCCACTTT

clone size: -
V gene: TRBV10-2
D gene: -
J gene: TRBJ1-1
CDR3 protein: CATKMGENTEAFF
CDR3 DNA: TGCGCCACCAAGATGGGAGAGAACACTGAAGCTTTCTTT

clone size: -
V gene: TRBV18
D gene: TRBD1
J gene: TRBJ1-3
CDR3 protein: CASSSDRALSGNTIYF
CDR3 DNA: TGTGCCAGCTCATCGGACAGGGCATTGTCTGGAAACACCATATATTTT

clone size: -
V gene: TRBV9
D gene: -
J gene: TRBJ2-5
CDR3 protein: CASSSEGIETQYF
CDR3 DNA: TGTGCCAGCAGCTCGGAGGGAATAGAGACCCAGTACTTC

clone size: few
V gene: TRBV30
D gene: -
J gene: TRBJ1-4
CDR3 protein: CAWSRRQSNEKLFF
CDR3 DNA: TGTGCCTGGAGCCGGAGGCAGAGCAATGAAAAACTGTTTTTT

clone size: -
V gene: TRBV19
D gene: TRBD1
J gene: TRBJ2-7
CDR3 protein: CASSLGQGAYEQYF
CDR3 DNA: TGTGCCAGTAGTCTCGGACAGGGAGCCTACGAGCAGTACTTC

clone size: -
V gene: TRBV6-6
D gene: -
J gene: TRBJ2-7
CDR3 protein: CASSYSRGPAYEQYF
CDR3 DNA: TGTGCCAGCAGTTACTCGCGGGGCCCGGCCTACGAGCAGTACTTC

clone size: -
V gene: TRBV7-2
D gene: -
J gene: TRBJ1-3
CDR3 protein: CASSASLSGNTIYF
CDR3 DNA: TGTGCCAGCAGCGCTTCCCTCTCTGGAAACACCATATATTTT

clone size: -
V gene: TRBV7-3
D gene: -
J gene: TRBJ2-3
CDR3 protein: CASSDFSSLTDTQYF
CDR3 DNA: TGTGCCAGCAGCGACTTTAGCTCACTCACAGATACGCAGTATTTT

clone size: -
V gene: TRBV7-2
D gene: -
J gene: TRBJ2-7
CDR3 protein: CASSLVGASSSF
CDR3 DNA: TGTGCCAGCAGCTTAGTAGGGGCTAGTAGTTCATTC

clone size: -
V gene: TRBV5-1
D gene: -
J gene: TRBJ2-2
CDR3 protein: CASSLADRTANTGELFF
CDR3 DNA: TGCGCCAGCAGCTTGGCTGACAGGACCGCGAACACCGGGGAGCTGTTTTTT

clone size: -
V gene: TRBV18
D gene: TRBD2
J gene: TRBJ2-3
CDR3 protein: CASSPMLAGASDTQYF
CDR3 DNA: TGTGCCAGCTCACCGATGCTAGCGGGAGCCTCAGATACGCAGTATTTT

clone size: -
V gene: TRBV19
D gene: -
J gene: TRBJ2-1
CDR3 protein: CASSPLSGYNEQFF
CDR3 DNA: TGTGCCAGTAGTCCCCTGTCAGGGTACAATGAGCAGTTCTTC

clone size: -
V gene: TRBV30
D gene: TRBD2
J gene: TRBJ2-1
CDR3 protein: CAWTGGSRYNEQFF
CDR3 DNA: TGTGCCTGGACCGGCGGGAGCCGCTACAATGAGCAGTTCTTC

clone size: -
V gene: TRBV27
D gene: -
J gene: TRBJ2-6
CDR3 protein: CASSTHSASGANVLTF
CDR3 DNA: TGTGCCAGCAGTACCCACAGTGCCTCTGGGGCCAACGTCCTGACTTTC

clone size: -
V gene: TRBV20-1
D gene: -
J gene: TRBJ2-7
CDR3 protein: CSGWESGEQYF
CDR3 DNA: TGCAGTGGATGGGAATCGGGGGAGCAGTACTTC

clone size: -
V gene: TRBV4-3
D gene: -
J gene: TRBJ1-2
CDR3 protein: CASSQDPQANYGYTF
CDR3 DNA: TGCGCCAGCAGCCAAGATCCCCAGGCGAACTATGGCTACACCTTC

clone size: -
V gene: TRBV7-3
D gene: -
J gene: TRBJ1-1
CDR3 protein: CASSPGEGAEAFF
CDR3 DNA: TGTGCCAGCAGCCCAGGGGAGGGGGCTGAAGCTTTCTTT

clone size: -
V gene: TRBV5-1
D gene: -
J gene: TRBJ2-7
CDR3 protein: CASSPARVGTYEQYF
CDR3 DNA: TGCGCCAGCAGCCCGGCTCGAGTAGGGACTTACGAGCAGTACTTC

clone size: -
V gene: TRBV19
D gene: -
J gene: TRBJ1-3
CDR3 protein: CASSIDPGDLLSGNTIYF
CDR3 DNA: TGTGCCAGTAGTATCGATCCAGGGGATTTGCTCTCTGGAAACACCATATATTTT

clone size: -
V gene: TRBV5-1
D gene: TRBD2
J gene: TRBJ2-2
CDR3 protein: CASSLAGLAVAGELFF
CDR3 DNA: TGCGCCAGCAGCTTGGCGGGACTAGCGGTTGCCGGGGAGCTGTTTTTT

clone size: -
V gene: TRBV19
D gene: -
J gene: TRBJ1-5
CDR3 protein: CASSKSENSNQPQHF
CDR3 DNA: TGTGCCAGTAGCAAATCAGAGAATAGCAATCAGCCCCAGCATTTT

clone size: -
V gene: TRBV28
D gene: TRBD1
J gene: TRBJ1-4
CDR3 protein: CASIGDSLNEKLFF
CDR3 DNA: TGTGCCAGCATCGGGGACAGCCTCAATGAAAAACTGTTTTTT

clone size: -
V gene: TRBV4-3
D gene: -
J gene: TRBJ1-4
CDR3 protein: CASSRITALNEKLFF
CDR3 DNA: TGCGCCAGCAGCCGAATAACAGCGCTTAATGAAAAACTGTTTTTT

clone size: -
V gene: TRBV5-1
D gene: -
J gene: TRBJ2-7
CDR3 protein: CASSLGTLVGEQYF
CDR3 DNA: TGCGCCAGCAGCTTGGGGACACTAGTGGGAGAGCAGTACTTC

clone size: -
V gene: TRBV18
D gene: -
J gene: TRBJ2-2
CDR3 protein: CASSPRSADTGELFF
CDR3 DNA: TGTGCCAGCTCACCACGCTCAGCTGACACCGGGGAGCTGTTTTTT

clone size: once
V gene: TRBV7-9
D gene: -
J gene: TRBJ2-3
CDR3 protein: CASSFGSTDTQYF
CDR3 DNA: TGTGCCAGCAGCTTCGGGTCCACAGATACGCAGTATTTT

clone size: few
V gene: TRBV7-2
D gene: -
J gene: TRBJ2-1
CDR3 protein: CASSLGAGGYNEQFF
CDR3 DNA: TGTGCCAGCAGCTTAGGAGCGGGCGGTTACAATGAGCAGTTCTTC

clone size: -
V gene: TRBV5-1
D gene: -
J gene: TRBJ2-1
CDR3 protein: CASSAGNEQFF
CDR3 DNA: TGCGCCAGCAGCGCCGGCAATGAGCAGTTCTTC

clone size: -
V gene: TRBV2
D gene: TRBD1
J gene: TRBJ2-5
CDR3 protein: CASSELGTGVLSQETQYF
CDR3 DNA: TGTGCCAGCAGTGAATTGGGGACAGGGGTATTATCGCAAGAGACCCAGTACTTC

clone size: few
V gene: TRBV15
D gene: TRBD2
J gene: TRBJ2-7
CDR3 protein: CATKGLARGGSYEQYF
CDR3 DNA: TGTGCCACCAAGGGACTAGCGAGGGGGGGCTCCTACGAGCAGTACTTC

clone size: once
V gene: TRBV27
D gene: -
J gene: TRBJ1-2
CDR3 protein: CASSLGRAYGYTF
CDR3 DNA: TGTGCCAGCAGCCTCGGCAGGGCTTATGGCTACACCTTC

clone size: -
V gene: TRBV19
D gene: TRBD1
J gene: TRBJ2-7
CDR3 protein: CASSMPGQGKHEQYF
CDR3 DNA: TGTGCCAGTAGTATGCCGGGACAGGGGAAGCACGAGCAGTACTTC

clone size: -
V gene: TRBV25-1
D gene: -
J gene: TRBJ2-7
CDR3 protein: CASMSREDYALEQYF
CDR3 DNA: TGTGCCAGCATGTCCAGGGAGGACTACGCTCTCGAGCAGTACTTC

clone size: -
V gene: TRBV5-1
D gene: -
J gene: TRBJ1-3
CDR3 protein: CASSLDGGRTGNTIYF
CDR3 DNA: TGCGCCAGCAGCTTGGATGGAGGGAGGACTGGAAACACCATATATTTT

clone size: -
V gene: TRBV27
D gene: -
J gene: TRBJ2-5
CDR3 protein: CASSLSNPSETQYF
CDR3 DNA: TGTGCCAGCAGTTTATCGAACCCCTCGGAGACCCAGTACTTC

clone size: -
V gene: TRBV30
D gene: -
J gene: TRBJ2-1
CDR3 protein: CAWGRGTQFF
CDR3 DNA: TGTGCCTGGGGGAGGGGGACGCAGTTCTTC

clone size: -
V gene: TRBV7-2
D gene: -
J gene: TRBJ1-4
CDR3 protein: CASSLPETEKLFF
CDR3 DNA: TGTGCCAGCAGCTTACCAGAAACTGAAAAACTGTTTTTT

clone size: -
V gene: TRBV7-2
D gene: -
J gene: TRBJ2-7
CDR3 protein: CASSFSIPSSGPYEQYF
CDR3 DNA: TGTGCCAGCAGCTTTTCAATCCCTTCCTCCGGGCCCTACGAGCAGTACTTC

clone size: -
V gene: TRBV18
D gene: TRBD2
J gene: TRBJ2-7
CDR3 protein: CASSPPMESGKLQYF
CDR3 DNA: TGTGCCAGCTCACCACCGATGGAAAGCGGGAAGTTACAGTACTTC

clone size: once
V gene: TRBV5-6
D gene: TRBD1
J gene: TRBJ2-3
CDR3 protein: CASSLLGQGEADTQYF
CDR3 DNA: TGTGCCAGCAGCCTCCTGGGACAGGGTGAGGCAGATACGCAGTATTTT

clone size: -
V gene: TRBV4-3
D gene: -
J gene: TRBJ2-1
CDR3 protein: CASSPVGGTDLGAYNEQFF
CDR3 DNA: TGCGCCAGCAGCCCCGTGGGCGGGACAGATCTAGGGGCCTACAATGAGCAGTTCTTC

clone size: -
V gene: TRBV7-2
D gene: TRBD1
J gene: TRBJ2-1
CDR3 protein: CASSQPTTGKIYNEQFF
CDR3 DNA: TGTGCCAGCAGCCAGCCAACGACAGGGAAGATCTACAATGAGCAGTTCTTC

clone size: -
V gene: TRBV28
D gene: -
J gene: TRBJ2-1
CDR3 protein: CASSRTGRTYNEQFF
CDR3 DNA: TGTGCCAGCAGCCGAACCGGACGGACCTACAATGAGCAGTTCTTC

clone size: -
V gene: TRBV6-5
D gene: TRBD2
J gene: TRBJ2-7
CDR3 protein: CASSWEGEQYF
CDR3 DNA: TGTGCCAGCAGTTGGGAGGGCGAGCAGTACTTC

clone size: -
V gene: TRBV7-9
D gene: -
J gene: TRBJ1-2
CDR3 protein: CASSFGSNYGYTF
CDR3 DNA: TGTGCCAGCAGCTTCGGCAGCAACTATGGCTACACCTTC

clone size: -
V gene: TRBV5-1
D gene: -
J gene: TRBJ2-1
CDR3 protein: CASSLGIQSSYNEQFF
CDR3 DNA: TGCGCCAGCAGCTTGGGGATACAGAGCTCCTACAATGAGCAGTTCTTC

clone size: -
V gene: TRBV16
D gene: -
J gene: TRBJ1-4
CDR3 protein: CASSQGGAGDEKLFF
CDR3 DNA: TGTGCCAGCAGCCAGGGGGGCGCCGGGGATGAAAAACTGTTTTTT

clone size: -
V gene: TRBV28
D gene: TRBD1
J gene: TRBJ1-4
CDR3 protein: CASSLFGDRGRTTNEKLFF
CDR3 DNA: TGTGCCAGCAGTTTATTCGGGGACAGGGGACGAACAACTAATGAAAAACTGTTTTTT

clone size: -
V gene: TRBV7-3
D gene: -
J gene: TRBJ1-2
CDR3 protein: CASSPTPRGGYGYTF
CDR3 DNA: TGTGCCAGCAGCCCGACTCCTCGAGGGGGTTATGGCTACACCTTC